Listed below are T cell receptor beta chains from one sample, sequenced in a study of shared clonotypes between healthy human individuals. The repertoire was sequenced with immunoSEQ multiplex PCR; TCRdb's copy has only in-frame clones and lacks some. In the table there are under 1,100,000 clones, about four fifths of which are singletons. The sequencing input was memory CD4+ T cells from PBMCs. All receptors come from a young man in good health. Some clones in this sample may be carry-over from other donors' samples. CDR3s include the opening cysteine and the closing phenylalanine or tryptophan. A D gene is named only where the DNA matches it firmly. Clone size is given for some rows only: seen once, a few or many times, or a class if the clone is expanded.

TRBJ1-6,TRBD1,-,TRBV28,CASSSGQGRNSPLHF,TGTGCCAGCAGCTCGGGACAGGGGCGGAATTCACCCCTCCACTTT
TRBJ2-5,TRBD1,-,TRBV25-1,CASSDPGTAFRETQYF,TGTGCCAGCAGTGACCCCGGGACAGCGTTTAGGGAGACCCAGTACTTC
TRBJ2-1,TRBD1,-,TRBV6-1,CASSAQGAQNEQFF,TGTGCCAGCAGTGCACAGGGGGCGCAGAATGAGCAGTTCTTC
TRBJ1-1,-,-,TRBV2,CASSGGGTEAFF,TGTGCCAGCAGTGGGGGGGGTACTGAAGCTTTCTTT
TRBJ1-3,TRBD1,-,TRBV13,CASSSNRGAGNTIYF,TGTGCCAGCAGCTCAAACAGGGGGGCTGGAAACACCATATATTTT
TRBJ2-7,TRBD1,-,TRBV5-4,CASSLQGQRRYEQYF,TGTGCCAGCAGCTTGCAGGGACAGAGAAGATACGAGCAGTACTTC
TRBJ2-5,-,-,TRBV5-1,CASSQLQGIGETQYF,TGCGCCAGCAGCCAGCTACAGGGAATCGGAGAGACCCAGTACTTC
TRBJ2-7,-,-,TRBV28,CASSPASGQGYEQYF,TGTGCCAGCAGTCCCGCCTCCGGGCAGGGCTACGAGCAGTACTTC
TRBJ2-7,-,many,TRBV18,CASSPPGVSSYEQYF,TGTGCCAGCTCACCCCCCGGGGTGAGCTCCTACGAGCAGTACTTC
TRBJ2-7,TRBD2,-,TRBV5-4,CASSLGGTSGTYEQYF,TGTGCCAGCAGCTTGGGGGGGACTAGCGGAACCTACGAGCAGTACTTC
TRBJ1-1,-,-,TRBV15,CATSRGRGEGVTEAFF,TGTGCCACCAGCAGGGGACGGGGAGAGGGGGTTACTGAAGCTTTCTTT
TRBJ2-5,-,-,TRBV5-5,CASSFRGETQYF,TGTGCCAGCAGCTTCAGGGGCGAGACCCAGTACTTC
TRBJ2-7,TRBD2,-,TRBV2,CASSITSGIYEQYF,TGTGCCAGCAGCATCACTAGCGGGATCTACGAGCAGTACTTC
TRBJ1-1,TRBD1,-,TRBV5-8,CASSSDRERAFF,TGTGCCAGCAGCTCCGACAGGGAGAGAGCTTTCTTT
TRBJ2-5,-,-,TRBV6-1,CASSRTGEVETQYF,TGTGCCAGCAGCCGCACAGGGGAGGTTGAGACCCAGTACTTC
TRBJ2-1,-,-,TRBV19,CASSIYSLTQGEQFF,TGTGCCAGTAGTATTTACTCCCTCACCCAAGGTGAGCAGTTCTTC
TRBJ2-7,-,few,TRBV7-2,CASSLAGSWGEQYF,TGTGCCAGCAGCTTAGCGGGGTCTTGGGGCGAGCAGTACTTC
TRBJ2-1,TRBD2,once,TRBV10-3,CATHFQAGGPNNEQFF,TGTGCCACCCACTTCCAAGCGGGAGGGCCTAACAATGAGCAGTTCTTC
TRBJ1-4,-,-,TRBV6-6,CASSYGGSNEKLFF,TGTGCCAGCAGTTACGGGGGATCTAATGAAAAACTGTTTTTT
TRBJ1-1,TRBD1,-,TRBV5-1,CASSPARRGGEAFF,TGCGCCAGCAGCCCGGCCCGCAGGGGGGGAGAAGCTTTCTTT
TRBJ2-7,TRBD2,-,TRBV30,CAWSDFPSGYEQYF,TGTGCCTGGAGTGATTTCCCTAGCGGCTACGAGCAGTACTTC
TRBJ2-2,-,-,TRBV6-6,CASSYLGELFF,TGTGCCAGCAGTTACTTGGGGGAGCTGTTTTTT
TRBJ2-4,-,-,TRBV28,CASTAGAQNIQYF,TGTGCCAGCACCGCAGGAGCCCAAAACATTCAGTACTTC
TRBJ2-2,-,once,TRBV6-5,CASRAGGTGELFF,TGTGCCAGCAGGGCAGGGGGGACCGGGGAGCTGTTTTTT
TRBJ2-5,TRBD2,-,TRBV11-1,CASSLSRLAGVSRETQYF,TGTGCCAGCAGCTTATCGCGGCTAGCGGGAGTTAGTCGAGAGACCCAGTACTTC
TRBJ2-7,TRBD1,-,TRBV28,CASSNSGTGRYEQYF,TGTGCCAGCAGTAATTCCGGGACAGGGCGCTACGAGCAGTACTTC
TRBJ2-5,-,few,TRBV27,CASSLRPTYQETQYF,TGTGCCAGCAGTTTAAGGCCTACGTACCAAGAGACCCAGTACTTC
TRBJ1-2,-,-,TRBV28,CASSLTGSGGYTF,TGTGCCAGCAGTTTAACGGGGTCTGGTGGCTACACCTTC
TRBJ1-1,TRBD1,-,TRBV10-3,CAISAPGQWEAFF,TGTGCCATCAGTGCCCCGGGACAGTGGGAAGCTTTCTTT
TRBJ2-1,TRBD2,-,TRBV7-2,CASSPGTSGYSEQFF,TGTGCCAGCAGCCCCGGGACTAGCGGCTACAGTGAGCAGTTCTTC
TRBJ2-5,-,-,TRBV7-2,CASSLGAGWTQYF,TGTGCCAGCAGCTTAGGGGCGGGTTGGACCCAGTACTTC
TRBJ1-1,-,-,TRBV28,CASSSPGGNTEAFF,TGTGCCAGCAGTTCCCCGGGGGGTAACACTGAAGCTTTCTTT
TRBJ2-1,-,-,TRBV4-1,CASSQGGSGHEQFF,TGCGCCAGCAGCCAAGGAGGTAGCGGCCATGAGCAGTTCTTC
TRBJ1-4,-,-,TRBV6-1,CASSDRGRGWGEKLFF,TGTGCCAGCAGTGATAGGGGGAGGGGATGGGGTGAAAAACTGTTTTTT